This T cell receptor (beta chain) is drawn from a study of technical replicates of blood from a few donors. The CDR3 runs to 15 residues. The ends lost 4 bases at V and 3 bases at J; junction bases unmatched: 5. Germline V gives CDR1 MNHEY, CDR2 SMNVEV (reference sequence). Here immunoSEQ multiplex PCR was the method, and the copy in TCRdb shows in-frame clones only, minus some. The sample contains tens of thousands of clones, around 94% of which appear only once. Sequenced: T cells isolated from PBMCs. The chain joins TRBV27 to TRBJ2-7, with 11 bases identical to TRBD2. The sequence derives from a human donor in good health. In DNA form, the CDR3 reads TGTGCCAGCAGTTCACTAGCGGGAGATAGCTACGAGCAGTACTTC. It specifies CASSSLAGDSYEQYF.